This entry is about one T cell receptor beta chain. Its specificity is unknown. This sample was included in a study of PD-1 blockade in classical Hodgkin lymphoma. In the study overall: Patients got intravenous nivolumab 3 mg/kg every 2 weeks. Study results and caveats: While CD8+ TCR diversity did not rise significantly by C4D1, CD4+ TCR diversity did. Patients with a complete response exhibited baseline diversity comparable to newly diagnosed patients. Repertoire differences have undefined causes, possibly disease activity or prior therapy.

TCRdb's table, derived via immunoSEQ multiplex PCR, lists solely in-frame clones and lacks some. Of 10,000 to 15,000 clones detected, around 85% appear once; the ten largest clones hold around 0.92%. Time point meaning: cycle 4 day 1 (C4D1), after six to seven weeks of nivolumab. Every one of the patients relapsed after autologous stem cell transplantation (brentuximab vedotin exposure was variable). Magnetic negative selection purified CD4+ T cells from thawed PBMCs. V was shortened by 4 bases and J by 6 bases, with 15 bases between the two germline ends. The CDR3 loop spans 15 amino acids. CDR1 is SGHTA, CDR2 FQGNSA, per germline.

The gene calls are TRBV7-2 and TRBJ2-2; a possible D gene is TRBD1 (6 bases). This TCR came from a human donor with classical Hodgkin lymphoma. Sample: CD4+ T cells from blood, taken before the fourth cycle of nivolumab. The CDR3, as DNA: TGTGCCAGCAGCTCCCTTTTTTGGGGGCCCGGGGAGCTGTTTTTT. Translation gives CASSSLFWGPGELFF.